Described below is a single TCR beta chain sequence and its context. The protocol was immunoSEQ multiplex PCR, while the TCRdb copy is restricted to in-frame clones and leaves out a portion. The data show some 2,100,000 clones, with approximately 96% seen just once and approximately 0.13% held by the top ten. The data are from a study of shared clonotypes between healthy human individuals. The TCR originated in a man between 18 and 35 years old in good health. The sample consisted of naive CD4+ T cells sorted from blood. Subset specified: CD45RA+ positively selected.

CDR3 protein: CASSQDRTARYEQYF. The CDR3 region has the DNA TGCGCCAGCAGCCAAGATAGAACAGCGAGGTACGAGCAGTACTTC. V is TRBV4-3 and J is TRBJ2-7; no clear D gene. Germline V gives CDR1 LGHNA, CDR2 YSLEER. Trimming took 0 bases from V and 4 from J, leaving 13 bases between them. The CDR3 runs 15 residues.